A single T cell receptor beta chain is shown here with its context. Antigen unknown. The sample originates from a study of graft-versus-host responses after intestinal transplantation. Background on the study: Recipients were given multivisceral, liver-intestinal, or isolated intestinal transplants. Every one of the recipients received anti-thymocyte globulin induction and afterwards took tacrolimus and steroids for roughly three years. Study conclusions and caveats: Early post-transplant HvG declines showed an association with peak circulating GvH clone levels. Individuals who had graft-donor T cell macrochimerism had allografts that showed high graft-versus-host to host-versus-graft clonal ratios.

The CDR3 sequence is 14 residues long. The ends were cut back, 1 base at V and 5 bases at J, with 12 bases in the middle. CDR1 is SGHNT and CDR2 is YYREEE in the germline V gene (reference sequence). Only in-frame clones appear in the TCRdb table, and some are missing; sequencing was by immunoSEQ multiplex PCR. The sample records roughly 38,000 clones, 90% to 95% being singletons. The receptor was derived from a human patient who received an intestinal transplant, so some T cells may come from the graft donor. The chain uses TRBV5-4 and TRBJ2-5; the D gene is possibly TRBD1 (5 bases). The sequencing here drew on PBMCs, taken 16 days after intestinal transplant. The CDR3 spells CASSLKGLRETQYF. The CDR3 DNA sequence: TGTGCCAGCAGCTTGAAGGGGCTTCGCGAGACCCAGTACTTC.